This TCR beta chain was profiled in a study of chemoradiotherapy in HPV16-positive cancers. Points from the study as a whole: The functional HPV-specific definition rests on just a couple of HPV16-positive patients. During treatment, candidate HPV-specific clones and E7-related motifs expanded in tumor.

Some clones are missing from TCRdb's copy, which holds only in-frame ones; the method was immunoSEQ multiplex PCR. The sample includes tens of thousands of clones, roughly 90% of them seen just once. The germline gives CDR1 ENHRY, CDR2 SYGVKD. The CDR3 is 15 amino acids. V lost 5 bases, J lost 3 bases, and 4 bases stayed unmatched. To note about this clone: As yet, its antigen is unknown.

The chain links TRBV10-3 to TRBJ2-2; 9 nucleotides agree with TRBD1. The sample here was blood, taken from a patient who underwent chemoradiotherapy. This clonotype was sampled from a human donor with HPV-associated anogenital cancer. The CDR3 nucleotides are TGTGCCATCAGTTTACAGGGGGCGGACACCGGGGAGCTGTTTTTT. Amino acid sequence: CAISLQGADTGELFF.